This T cell receptor (beta chain) comes out of a study of response to subunit inactivated influenza vaccine. The study, taken as a whole, reports: Authors suggested few new T cells are recruited by each seasonal influenza vaccination.

This clonotype was observed at least ten times. Antigen specificity is unknown. TCRdb re-derived calls from the RT-PCR reads in MiXCR, one entry per CDR3 protein. Among roughly 570,000 distinct CDR3 sequences, less than 15% were seen once, and the ten largest hold roughly 11%. This CDR3 is 11 amino acids long. The germline V gene has CDR1 SNHLY and CDR2 FYNNEI. Trimming pared 2 bases from V and 3 bases from J, leaving 2 bases between. The sequence came from a man in his forties or fifties who received an inactivated influenza vaccine. The source material was PBMCs from blood, sampled about 12 days after vaccination. This rearrangement joins TRBV2 to TRBJ2-7; no reliable D call. CDR3 sequence reads: CASSEFYEQYF. For the CDR3, the DNA is TGTGCCAGCAGTGAATTCTACGAGCAGTACTTC.